This T cell receptor beta chain is from a study of T cells in Graves' hyperthyroidism and ophthalmopathy. The CDR3 loop spans 16 amino acids. With V trimmed by 6 bases and J by 4 bases, 9 bases remained unmatched. Germline lookup yields CDR1 SNHLY and CDR2 FYNNEI. RNA transcripts provided the source from which TCR beta CDR3 regions were amplified. The primer set for the first-round RT-PCR of the TCR CDR3 was HTBI. TCRdb independently ran MiXCR on the multiplex PCR reads; one entry per CDR3 protein. This table holds roughly 380,000 distinct CDR3 sequences, roughly an eighth found once. What was sequenced was blood. This rearrangement joins TRBV2 to TRBJ1-6, with TRBD1 matching 7 bases. The TCR comes from a woman aged 18 to 35 with Graves' hyperthyroidism. In DNA form, the CDR3 reads TGTGCCAGCAGACCAGACAGGGTAGTATATAATTCACCCCTCCACTTT. Translated: CASRPDRVVYNSPLHF.